This T cell receptor (beta chain) was identified during a study of T-cell reconstitution after alpha-beta-depleted transplantation in children. V dropped 4 bases and J dropped 5 bases, with 19 bases sitting between them. Germline V gene sequence: CDR1 SGHRS, CDR2 YFSETQ. The CDR3 is 15 amino acids. This clonotype was counted ten times or more. Preparation of the TCRbeta library used unique molecular identifiers. TCRdb itself ran the PCR reads through MiXCR, one entry per CDR3 protein. The table has around 200,000 distinct CDR3 sequences, about 6.3% seen once; the top ten hold about 3%. The chain recombines TRBV5-1 with TRBJ2-7, with D possibly being TRBD1 or TRBD2 (5 bases each). The receptor's source is a human donor who donated a stem cell graft to a child with Wiskott-Aldrich syndrome. The specimen comprised PBMCs from the stem cell graft donor, sampled from the stem cell graft. The CDR3 reads CASSPGTLLGNEQYF. The CDR3 nucleotides read TGCGCCAGCAGCCCGGGGACCCTTTTGGGCAACGAGCAGTACTTC.